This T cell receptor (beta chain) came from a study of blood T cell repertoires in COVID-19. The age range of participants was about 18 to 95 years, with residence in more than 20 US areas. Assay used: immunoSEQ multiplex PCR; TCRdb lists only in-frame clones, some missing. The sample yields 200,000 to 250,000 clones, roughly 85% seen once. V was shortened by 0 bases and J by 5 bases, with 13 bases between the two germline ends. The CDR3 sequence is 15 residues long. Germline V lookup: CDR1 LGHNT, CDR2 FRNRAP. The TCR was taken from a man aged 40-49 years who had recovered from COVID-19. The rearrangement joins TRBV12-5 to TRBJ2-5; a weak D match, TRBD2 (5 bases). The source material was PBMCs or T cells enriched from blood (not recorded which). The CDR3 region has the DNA TGTGCTAGTGGTTTGGTACACGGACCGGGGGAGACCCAGTACTTC. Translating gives CASGLVHGPGETQYF.